The clone carrying this T cell receptor beta chain has only a few counts. Its antigen is still unknown. Reverse transcribing all isolated RNA meant expressed TCRB transcripts were sequenced. Using immunoSEQ multiplex PCR, the repertoire was profiled, and TCRdb retains in-frame clones only, with some absent. The table lists 600,000 to 700,000 clones, 9.5% to 15% of them singletons. The sample is drawn from a study of beta chain features in type 1 diabetes. Study-wide findings and caveats: All four CD4+ subsets of Type 1 diabetes patients contained TCRB CDR3s that were moderately but significantly shorter. More deletions and fewer insertions at VDJ junctions were found in patients with type 1 diabetes.

Unmatched junction bases numbered 6, after V lost 1 base and J lost 0 bases. Germline values: CDR1 SGDLS, CDR2 YYNGEE. This CDR3 spans 17 amino acids. Isolation of CD4+ naive, central memory, regulatory and stem cell-like memory cells was achieved by sorting via CD45RO/CCR7/CD25/CD127/CD95/CD27. The sequence derives from a man aged 25-45 years with type 1 diabetes. Sequences were obtained from naive CD4+ T cells from blood. The chain couples TRBV9 to TRBJ2-2; 7 nucleotides align to TRBD1. DNA for the CDR3: TGTGCCAGCAGCGTATCCCCAGGGGGAGCGAACACCGGGGAGCTGTTTTTT. Amino acids: CASSVSPGGANTGELFF. Full variable domain (missing parts from reference TRBV9 and TRBJ2-2): DSGVTQTPKHLITATGQRVTLRCSPRSGDLSVYWYQQSLDQGLQFLIQYYNGEERAKGNILERFSAQQFPDLHSELNLSSLELGDSALYFCASSVSPGGANTGELFFGEGSRLTVL.